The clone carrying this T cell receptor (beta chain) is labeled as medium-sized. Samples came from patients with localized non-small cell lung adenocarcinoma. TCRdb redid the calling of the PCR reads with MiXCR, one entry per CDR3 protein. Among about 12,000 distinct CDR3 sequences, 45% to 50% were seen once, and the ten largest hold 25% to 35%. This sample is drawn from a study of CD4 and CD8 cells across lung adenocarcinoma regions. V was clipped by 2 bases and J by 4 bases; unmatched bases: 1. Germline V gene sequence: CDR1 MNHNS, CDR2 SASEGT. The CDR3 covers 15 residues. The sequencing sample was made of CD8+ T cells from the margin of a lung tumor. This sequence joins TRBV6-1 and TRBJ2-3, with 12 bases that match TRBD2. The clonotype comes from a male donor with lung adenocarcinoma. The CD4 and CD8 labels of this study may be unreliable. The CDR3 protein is CASSELAGGPDTQYF. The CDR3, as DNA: TGTGCCAGCAGTGAACTAGCGGGAGGGCCAGATACGCAGTATTTT.